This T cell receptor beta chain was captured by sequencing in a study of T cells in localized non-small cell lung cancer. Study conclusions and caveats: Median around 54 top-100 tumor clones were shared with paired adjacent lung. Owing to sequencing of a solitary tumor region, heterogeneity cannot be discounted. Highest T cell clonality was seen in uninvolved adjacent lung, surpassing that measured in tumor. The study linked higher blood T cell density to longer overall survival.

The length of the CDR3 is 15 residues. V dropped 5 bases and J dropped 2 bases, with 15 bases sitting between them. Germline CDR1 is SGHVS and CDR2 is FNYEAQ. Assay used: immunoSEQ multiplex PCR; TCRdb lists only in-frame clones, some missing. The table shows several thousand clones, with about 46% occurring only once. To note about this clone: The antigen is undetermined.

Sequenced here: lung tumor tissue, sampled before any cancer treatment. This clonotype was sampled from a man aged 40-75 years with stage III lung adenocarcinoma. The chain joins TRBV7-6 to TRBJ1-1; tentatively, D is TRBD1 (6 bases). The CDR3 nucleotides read TGTGCCAGCAGCGACGGTAGGGGGACCAACACTGAAGCTTTCTTT. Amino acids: CASSDGRGTNTEAFF.